This T cell receptor (beta chain) was obtained from a study of blood T cell repertoires in COVID-19. Across the study: From T cells, B-cell-depleted T cells, or PBMCs came the material, which was cDNA or gDNA.

Study processing details: Estimates of nucleated cell counts were drawn from the amplification of reference gene primers. Assay: immunoSEQ multiplex PCR; the TCRdb copy retains only in-frame clones and omits some. That table gives V, J and clone size, and the DNA gave D and trimming. The data hold 20,000 to 25,000 clones, with roughly 88% observed a single time. Looked up from germline, CDR1 is SGDLS and CDR2 is YYNGEE. CDR3 size: 13 residues. V lost 0 bases and J 5 bases, leaving 8 bases between the germline ends. The sequencing sample was made of peripheral blood. This sequence originates from a human donor in a cohort sampled during active COVID-19. The donor label of this sample is uncertain. The J gene is TRBJ1-2, the V gene TRBV9; D is ambiguous. The CDR3 is CASSVGYGYGYTF. The CDR3, as DNA: TGTGCCAGCAGCGTAGGATACGGGTATGGCTACACCTTC.